Below are 24 T cell receptor beta chains sequenced from a single sample in a study of siplizumab effects on memory and regulatory T cells. Produced via immunoSEQ multiplex PCR; TCRdb's table is partial and in-frame only. The data contain 70,000 to 90,000 clones, 93% of them singletons. The sequenced sample was CD8+ T cells sorted from blood. The receptors stem from a human donor in good health.

In regard to this clone: This is likely an artifact of a read error, given a far larger clone one base away. J is TRBJ2-7 and V is TRBV5-1, with D unresolved. The ends were cut back, 2 bases at V and 2 bases at J, with 11 bases in the middle. This CDR3 contains 14 residues. Germline V gene sequence: CDR1 SGHRS, CDR2 YFSETQ. CDR3 region: CASSLGQTPYEQYF. CDR3 DNA sequence: TGCGCCAGCAGCTTAGGGCAGACTCCCTACGAGCAGTACTTC. Together with reference TRBV5-1 and TRBJ2-7, the CDR3 gives the full variable domain: KAGVTQTPRYLIKTRGQQVTLSCSPISGHRSVSWYQQTPGQGLQFLFEYFSETQRNKGNFPGRFSGRQFSNSRSEMNVSTLELGDSALYLCASSLGQTPYEQYFGPGTRLTVT.

This chain joins TRBV7-9 and TRBJ2-1; tentative D call: TRBD1 (5 bases). The CDR3 covers 15 residues. The germline V gene encodes CDR1 SEHNR and CDR2 FQNEAQ (reference sequence). V was pared by 4 bases and J by 3 bases, with 13 bases between. CDR3 sequence: CASSSPGYGYNEQFF. CDR3 DNA: TGTGCCAGCAGCTCCCCAGGGTACGGCTACAATGAGCAGTTCTTC.

As DNA, the CDR3 is TGCGCCAGCAGCTTGGACTCGACTTACAATGAGCAGTTCTTC. Translated: CASSLDSTYNEQFF. The chain is built from TRBV5-1 and TRBJ2-1, with D unclear. V lost 0 bases and J 4 bases, leaving 8 bases between the germline ends. The V gene's germline CDR1 is SGHRS and CDR2 YFSETQ. CDR3 size: 14 residues.

The table lists this clone with a count of one. J is TRBJ1-1 and V is TRBV6-5, with TRBD1 matching 8 bases. This CDR3 spans 15 amino acids. The germline gives CDR1 MNHEY, CDR2 SVGAGI. After removal of 0 bases from V and 4 bases from J, the junction contained 4 bases not matched to a gene. CDR3 bases: TGTGCCAGCAGTTACTCAGGGACAGGTGGCACTGAAGCTTTCTTT. Its translation: CASSYSGTGGTEAFF.

The chain uses TRBV15 and TRBJ2-7, with TRBD1 matching over 8 bases. The CDR3 sequence is 13 residues long. With 5 bases clipped from V and 6 bases from J, the junction kept 6 bases outside the gene matches. Germline assignment: CDR1 LNHNV and CDR2 YYDKDF (reference sequence). CDR3 DNA sequence: TGTGCCACCAGCGAAATGACAGGGGTCGAGCAGTACTTC. Amino acids: CATSEMTGVEQYF.

V gene TRBV11-2 combines with J gene TRBJ2-2; perhaps TRBD2 as D (5 bases). Per the germline V gene, CDR1 is SGHAT and CDR2 is FQNNGV. The CDR3 extends over 19 amino acids. The V end lost 1 base, the J end lost 6 bases, and 24 bases lay between the germline ends. The CDR3 sequence is CASSLVGRIAYKLAGELFF. The CDR3 nucleotides read TGTGCCAGCAGCTTAGTAGGGAGAATCGCGTACAAGCTCGCCGGGGAGCTGTTTTTT.

This clone was observed once. The V and J genes are TRBV7-9 and TRBJ1-6; D remains unclear. Germline CDR1 reads SEHNR; CDR2 reads FQNEAQ (reference sequence). Deletions cut 0 bases from V and 8 bases from J, with 20 bases between. The CDR3 extends over 18 amino acids. CDR3: CASSLASLFVGRDSPLHF. CDR3 in DNA: TGTGCCAGCAGCTTAGCGTCTCTATTTGTGGGGAGGGATTCACCCCTCCACTTT.

This chain connects TRBV4-3 to TRBJ1-2; 9 bases match TRBD1. The CDR3 totals 15 residues. The germline V gene encodes CDR1 LGHNA and CDR2 YSLEER. The V segment lost 0 bases and the J segment 8 bases; nucleotides outside the gene matches: 7. This chain's CDR3 is CASSQDRGTGKGYTF. The CDR3 DNA reads TGCGCCAGCAGCCAAGATCGTGGGACAGGGAAGGGCTACACCTTC.

This sequence joins TRBV14 and TRBJ1-3, with D tentatively TRBD1 (6 bases). Germline V gives CDR1 SGHDN, CDR2 FVKESK. This CDR3 comprises 17 residues. With 0 bases removed from V and 0 bases from J, the gap between germline ends came to 12 bases. CDR3 bases: TGTGCCAGCAGCCAAGATCGGGGACACCTCTCTGGAAACACCATATATTTT. It codes for CASSQDRGHLSGNTIYF.

V gene TRBV9 combines with J gene TRBJ2-7; TRBD1 matches 7 bases. The CDR3 is made up of 13 amino acids. Germline lookup yields CDR1 SGDLS and CDR2 YYNGEE. After removal of 8 bases from V and 6 bases from J, the junction contained 11 bases not matched to a gene. The CDR3 DNA follows: TGTGCCAGGGGAAAGGGCAGGGGGTTCGAGCAGTACTTC. It is translated as CARGKGRGFEQYF.

The rearrangement links TRBV6-5 to TRBJ1-2; unclear D gene. The CDR3 runs to 13 residues. Trimming took 2 bases from V and 6 from J, leaving 10 bases between them. Germline assignment: CDR1 MNHEY and CDR2 SVGAGI. Written as DNA, the CDR3 is TGTGCCAGCAGTTACGGAGTCACAAATGGCTACACCTTC. This translates into CASSYGVTNGYTF.

This clone was recorded only once. A far larger clone is only one base removed, so a read error is likely. The chain is built from TRBV6-1 and TRBJ2-2; D is undetermined. The germline CDR1 and CDR2 sequences are MNHNS and SASEGT. Trimming left V 3 bases short and J 1 base short, with 0 bases between. The CDR3 consists of 12 residues. The CDR3 reads CASSENTGELFF. Written as DNA, the CDR3 is TGTGCCAGCAGTGAGAACACCGGGGAGCTGTTTTTT.

The chain carries TRBV27 and TRBJ1-6; 9 bases line up with TRBD1. J lost 3 bases, V lost 0 bases, and 3 bases had no gene match. Germline-derived CDR1 and CDR2 are MNHEY and SMNVEV (reference sequence). This CDR3 has 17 amino acids. The CDR3 here is CASSLSWTGDYNSPLHF. The CDR3, as DNA: TGTGCCAGCAGTTTATCTTGGACAGGGGACTATAATTCACCCCTCCACTTT.

The chain has TRBV19 and TRBJ2-1, with 7 bases lining up with TRBD2. CDR3 length equals 15 residues. From germline, CDR1 is LNHDA and CDR2 SQIVND (reference sequence). Unmatched junction bases numbered 5, after V lost 3 bases and J lost 3 bases. In DNA, the CDR3 is TGTGCCAGTAGTATCGGGTGGGGGGGCTACAATGAGCAGTTCTTC. This gives the protein CASSIGWGGYNEQFF.

The DNA for the CDR3 is TGTGCCAGCAGCTTAGAGCTGGGACAGAATCAGCCCCAGCATTTT. It is translated as CASSLELGQNQPQHF. The gene calls are TRBV11-2 and TRBJ1-5, with 7 bases lining up with TRBD1. This CDR3 has 15 residues. V was clipped by 0 bases and J by 4 bases; unmatched bases: 3. From germline, CDR1 is SGHAT and CDR2 FQNNGV.

The gene calls are TRBV6-5 and TRBJ1-1, with D unclear. The CDR3 extends over 14 amino acids. Germline V gene data show CDR1 as MNHEY and CDR2 as SVGAGI. Trimming took 6 bases from V and 4 from J, leaving 15 bases between them. CDR3 coding DNA: TGTGCCAGCAGATTGACTGGGCGGGGCACTGAAGCTTTCTTT. This gives the protein CASRLTGRGTEAFF.

The rearrangement joins TRBV6-1 to TRBJ2-5; D possibly corresponds to TRBD1 (6 bases). The germline V gene encodes CDR1 MNHNS and CDR2 SASEGT. The CDR3 totals 14 residues. Trimming took 3 bases from V and 2 from J, leaving 10 bases between them. The CDR3 region is CASSEGAGQETQYF. CDR3 nucleotides: TGTGCCAGCAGTGAGGGGGCGGGTCAAGAGACCCAGTACTTC.

The J gene is TRBJ2-5, the V gene TRBV19; 7 bases fit TRBD1. After removal of 5 bases from V and 6 bases from J, the junction contained 6 bases not matched to a gene. Per the germline V gene, CDR1 is LNHDA and CDR2 is SQIVND (reference sequence). The length of the CDR3 is 13 residues. The CDR3 DNA follows: TGTGCCAGTAGTCAATACAGGGGTAAGACCCAGTACTTC. Its protein product is CASSQYRGKTQYF.

The rearrangement uses TRBV9 and TRBJ1-3; 7 nucleotides agree with TRBD1. The CDR3 length is 15 residues. V trimming: 4 bases; J trimming: 4 bases; junction bases outside the gene matches: 8. The V gene's germline CDR1 is SGDLS and CDR2 YYNGEE. The CDR3 is CASSRAGTEGNTIYF. The CDR3 bases are TGTGCCAGCAGCCGAGCCGGGACAGAAGGAAACACCATATATTTT.

This chain links TRBV1 with TRBJ2-3; the listed D gene, TRBD2, was not tested against the DNA. TRBV1 is tagged as a pseudogene. The CDR3 is 17 residues long. The DNA for the CDR3 is TGCACCAGCAGCCTCTGTCTGGCGGGGGGGAGCACAGATACGCAGTATTTT. Its translation is CTSSLCLAGGSTDTQYF.

The chain carries TRBV15 and TRBJ2-2; 7 nucleotides agree with TRBD1. The CDR3 is 13 residues long. V lost 10 bases to trimming and J lost 1 base; unmatched junction nucleotides: 3. Germline CDR1 is LNHNV and CDR2 is YYDKDF (reference sequence). The CDR3 DNA follows: TGTGCCATCCGGGACAGGAACACCGGGGAGCTGTTTTTT. Residues: CAIRDRNTGELFF. The variable domain in full, completed from reference TRBV15 and TRBJ2-2, reads DAMVIQNPRYQVTQFGKPVTLSCSQTLNHNVMYWYQQKSSQAPKLLFHYYDKDFNNEADTPDNFQSRRPNTSFCFLDIRSPGLGDTAMYLCAIRDRNTGELFFGEGSRLTVL.

In nucleotides, the CDR3 is TGCGCCAGCAGCCAAGGGGGGGCGGGGGAAGATACGCAGTATTTT. It yields the protein CASSQGGAGEDTQYF. The chain recombines TRBV4-1 with TRBJ2-3, with D possibly matching TRBD2 (7 bases). The CDR3 has 15 residues. Germline V gene data show CDR1 as MGHRA and CDR2 as YSYEKL. V was trimmed by 1 base and J by 5 bases, leaving 13 bases between them.

This clone has just one count. The V call is TRBV19, the J call TRBJ2-1; 7 bases fit TRBD1. The J segment lost 0 bases and the V segment lost 4 bases, leaving 3 bases of the junction unmatched. The CDR3 extends over 15 amino acids. Per germline, CDR1 LNHDA and CDR2 SQIVND (reference sequence). CDR3 sequence: CASSTDRSSYNEQFF. The CDR3 DNA follows: TGTGCCAGTAGTACGGACAGGAGCTCCTACAATGAGCAGTTCTTC.

CDR3 bases: TGTGCCAGCAGCTTAGGCGGGGGGGAATTCAATGAGCAGTTCTTC. This sequence encodes CASSLGGGEFNEQFF. The chain carries TRBV7-6 and TRBJ2-1, with 9 bases matching TRBD2. Germline V gives CDR1 SGHVS, CDR2 FNYEAQ. The CDR3 totals 15 residues. The V and J ends lost 1 base and 6 bases, in that order; junction bases with no gene match: 4.